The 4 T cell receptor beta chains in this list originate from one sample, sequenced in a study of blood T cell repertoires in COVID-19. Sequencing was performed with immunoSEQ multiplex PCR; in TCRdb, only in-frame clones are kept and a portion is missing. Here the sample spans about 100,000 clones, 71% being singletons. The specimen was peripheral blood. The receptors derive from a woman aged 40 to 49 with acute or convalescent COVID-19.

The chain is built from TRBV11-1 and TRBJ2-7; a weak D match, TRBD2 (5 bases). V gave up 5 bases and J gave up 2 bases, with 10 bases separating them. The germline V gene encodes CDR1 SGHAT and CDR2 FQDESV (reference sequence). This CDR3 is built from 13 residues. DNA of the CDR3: TGTGCCAGCAGCCGCTTGGAGGCCTACGAGCAGTACTTC. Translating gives CASSRLEAYEQYF.

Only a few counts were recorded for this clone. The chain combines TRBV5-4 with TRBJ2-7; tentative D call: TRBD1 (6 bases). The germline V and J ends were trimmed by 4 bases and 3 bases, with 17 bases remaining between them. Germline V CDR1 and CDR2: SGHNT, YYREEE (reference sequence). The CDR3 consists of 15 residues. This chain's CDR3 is CASSGQGIAFYEQYF. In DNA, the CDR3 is TGTGCCAGCAGCGGGCAGGGGATAGCCTTCTACGAGCAGTACTTC.

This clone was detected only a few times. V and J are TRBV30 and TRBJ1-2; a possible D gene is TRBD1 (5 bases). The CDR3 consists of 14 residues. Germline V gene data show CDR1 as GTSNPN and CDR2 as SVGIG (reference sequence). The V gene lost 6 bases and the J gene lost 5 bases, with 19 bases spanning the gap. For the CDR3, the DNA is TGTGCCTGTCAATCCGCCAGGACAAGTTATGGCTACACCTTC. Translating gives CACQSARTSYGYTF. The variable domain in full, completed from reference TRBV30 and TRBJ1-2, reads SQTIHQWPATLVQPVGSPLSLECTVEGTSNPNLYWYRQAAGRGLQLLFYSVGIGQISSEVPQNLSASRPQDRQFILSSKKLLLSDSGFYLCACQSARTSYGYTFGSGTRLTVV.

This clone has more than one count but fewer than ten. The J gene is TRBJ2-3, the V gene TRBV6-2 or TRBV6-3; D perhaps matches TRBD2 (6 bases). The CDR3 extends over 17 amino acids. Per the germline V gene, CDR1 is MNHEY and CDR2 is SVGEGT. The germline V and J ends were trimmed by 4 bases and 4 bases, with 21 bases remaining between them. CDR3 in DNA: TGTGCCAGCAGTTCAGGGACTTTCATCAGGGTTCCAGATACGCAGTATTTT. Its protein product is CASSSGTFIRVPDTQYF.